Listed here are 9 T cell receptor beta chains from one sample, sequenced in a study of T cell responses to AZD1222 COVID-19 vaccine. Repertoires were generated with immunoSEQ multiplex PCR, while TCRdb's copy carries only in-frame clones and drops some. The data hold approximately 100,000 clones, with about 92% observed a single time. Specimen: peripheral blood, collected on day 0 of AZD1222 vaccination. Receptors were obtained from an adult in good health.

This clone was observed once. The V and J genes are TRBV7-6 and TRBJ2-5, with D possibly matching TRBD1 (6 bases). The ends were cut back, 5 bases at V and 5 bases at J, with 6 bases in the middle. Germline V gives CDR1 SGHVS, CDR2 FNYEAQ. The CDR3 totals 11 residues. This CDR3 is CASSRGETQYF. CDR3 DNA sequence: TGTGCCAGCAGCAGGGGGGAGACCCAGTACTTC.

The chain uses TRBV2 and TRBJ1-6; TRBD1 matches 9 bases. The ends lost 4 bases at V and 8 bases at J; junction bases unmatched: 3. Germline V gene lookup returns CDR1 SNHLY and CDR2 FYNNEI. The CDR3 spans 14 residues. This chain's CDR3 is CASSVGQGYSPLHF. The CDR3 nucleotides read TGTGCCAGCAGTGTTGGACAGGGGTATTCACCCCTCCACTTT.

The J gene is TRBJ1-2, the V gene TRBV19, with D possibly TRBD1 on 6 matching bases. The length of the CDR3 is 13 residues. The germline V gene encodes CDR1 LNHDA and CDR2 SQIVND (reference sequence). With 7 bases removed from V and 3 bases from J, the gap between germline ends came to 12 bases. DNA for the CDR3: TGTGCCAGTACAAGGACAGAGCACTATGGCTACACCTTC. It yields the protein CASTRTEHYGYTF.

The chain couples TRBV7-2 to TRBJ1-5; 9 nucleotides align to TRBD1. Germline trimming cut 4 bases from V and 5 bases from J; bases unmatched to any gene: 9. From germline, CDR1 is SGHTA and CDR2 FQGNSA. This CDR3 spans 16 amino acids. DNA for the CDR3: TGTGCCAGCAGCTCAGACAGGGGGGGGAATTATCAGCCCCAGCATTTT. It translates to CASSSDRGGNYQPQHF.

The J gene is TRBJ2-5, the V gene TRBV5-1; the D is unclear. V was clipped by 7 bases and J by 2 bases, with 0 bases between them. This CDR3 has 9 residues. Germline lookup yields CDR1 SGHRS and CDR2 YFSETQ. The CDR3 spells CASQETQYF. CDR3 DNA sequence: TGCGCCAGCCAAGAGACCCAGTACTTC.

V is TRBV4-2 and J is TRBJ2-5, with D unclear. Trimming stripped 0 bases from V and 3 bases from J, with 11 bases between. The germline V gene has CDR1 LGHNA and CDR2 YNFKEQ. CDR3 size: 15 residues. DNA for the CDR3: TGTGCCAGCAGCCAAGATCTGGGCAGAAAAGAGACCCAGTACTTC. As protein: CASSQDLGRKETQYF.

The chain is built from TRBV11-3 and TRBJ2-1; TRBD2 agrees at 8 bases. V was clipped by 6 bases and J by 5 bases; unmatched bases: 9. This CDR3 region has 15 residues. The germline CDR1 and CDR2 sequences are SGHNT and YENEEA. The CDR3 is CASRESLAGNNEQFF. The CDR3, as DNA: TGTGCCAGCAGAGAAAGTCTAGCGGGCAACAATGAGCAGTTCTTC.

The chain recombines TRBV6-5 with TRBJ1-2, with 8 positions matching TRBD1. The CDR3 runs to 14 residues. The V gene end was trimmed by 7 bases and the J gene end by 5 bases; junction bases not matched to a gene: 9. Germline V gene data show CDR1 as MNHEY and CDR2 as SVGAGI. The DNA for the CDR3 is TGTGCCAGCATCCTCGGACAGGGTCGGTATGGCTACACCTTC. This translates into CASILGQGRYGYTF.

J is TRBJ1-6 and V is TRBV3-1 (or the pseudogene TRBV3-2); D gene unclear. This CDR3 is 12 amino acids long. The V gene lost 4 bases and the J gene lost 9 bases, with 7 bases spanning the gap. Germline loops: CDR1 LGHDT, CDR2 YNNKEL (reference sequence). The CDR3 coding sequence is TGTGCCAGCAGCCCCGGACCTTCACCCCTCCACTTT. It yields the protein CASSPGPSPLHF.